The present T cell receptor (beta chain) was sequenced within a study of T cells in Graves' hyperthyroidism and ophthalmopathy. This clonotype occurred many times. RNA transcripts gave rise to amplified TCR beta CDR3 regions. During a first-round RT-PCR of the TCR CDR3, the HTBI primer set was used. MiXCR was run by TCRdb on the multiplex PCR reads, yielding one entry per CDR3 protein. The table lists about 260,000 distinct CDR3 sequences, around 15% of them singletons. This CDR3 is built from 16 residues. After removal of 0 bases from V and 3 bases from J, the junction contained 6 bases not matched to a gene. The germline V gene encodes CDR1 GTSNPN and CDR2 SVGIG (reference sequence). Inclusion characteristics of ophthalmopathy patients comprised a Clinical Activity Score of at least 3, a NOSPECS grade of at least 4, and duration under 3 months.

The chain couples TRBV30 to TRBJ2-1, with TRBD1 identical over 9 bases. The sequence was obtained from a woman under 30 with Graves' ophthalmopathy. The sequencing input was blood. The DNA of the CDR3 is TGTGCCTGGAGTGTAACAGGGGGCCGGTTCTACAATGAGCAGTTCTTC. Protein product: CAWSVTGGRFYNEQFF.